This T cell receptor beta chain comes out of a study of T cell responses to AZD1222 COVID-19 vaccine. Study observations and caveats: No repertoire was sampled before or during the peak T cell response, only after it. The CD4 TCRs associated with vaccination extended across spike and predominated at 160-218 and 743-854.

Germline values: CDR1 SGHNT, CDR2 YYREEE (reference sequence). The CDR3 has 12 amino acids. Trimming pared 3 bases from V and 10 bases from J, leaving 12 bases between. Note on this clone: What it recognizes is unknown.

Using immunoSEQ multiplex PCR, the repertoire was profiled, and TCRdb retains in-frame clones only, with some absent. Among 70,000 to 95,000 clones listed, just under 90% were seen once. V is TRBV5-4 and J is TRBJ2-3, with D possibly called TRBD1 or TRBD2 (6 bases each). The sequence came from an adult in good health. The sequences come from peripheral blood, collected on day 0 of MenACWY control vaccination. The CDR3 spells CASSWGAQAQYF. The CDR3 DNA reads as TGTGCCAGCAGCTGGGGGGCACAAGCGCAGTATTTT.